This T cell receptor (beta chain) was retrieved from a study of T-cell memory formation after mild COVID-19. Turning to the study itself: Among the donors, TCR clusters were largely specific to each donor.

About this clonotype: Its target is unknown.

Via MiXCR, TCRdb re-called the 5' RACE reads, giving one row per CDR3 protein. The sample yields about 340,000 distinct CDR3 sequences, less than 20% seen once. Broader study findings: Pre-infection memory contained some responding clones, which suggested that cross-reactive memory had joined.

This CDR3 is 15 amino acids long. Germline loops: CDR1 SGHKS, CDR2 YYEKEE (reference sequence). V gave up 4 bases and J gave up 3 bases; unmatched junction bases: 8. The rearrangement uses TRBV5-5 and TRBJ2-7; 9 bases agree with TRBD1. This clonotype originated in a man aged 18 to 30 who had mild COVID-19 (a few samples of this study predate the infection). Cell type and time point are not known. The source material was PBMCs or a T cell subset sorted from them (not recorded which). This CDR3 is CASSHTGTGYYEQYF. The CDR3 DNA reads TGTGCCAGCAGCCATACCGGGACAGGGTACTACGAGCAGTACTTC.